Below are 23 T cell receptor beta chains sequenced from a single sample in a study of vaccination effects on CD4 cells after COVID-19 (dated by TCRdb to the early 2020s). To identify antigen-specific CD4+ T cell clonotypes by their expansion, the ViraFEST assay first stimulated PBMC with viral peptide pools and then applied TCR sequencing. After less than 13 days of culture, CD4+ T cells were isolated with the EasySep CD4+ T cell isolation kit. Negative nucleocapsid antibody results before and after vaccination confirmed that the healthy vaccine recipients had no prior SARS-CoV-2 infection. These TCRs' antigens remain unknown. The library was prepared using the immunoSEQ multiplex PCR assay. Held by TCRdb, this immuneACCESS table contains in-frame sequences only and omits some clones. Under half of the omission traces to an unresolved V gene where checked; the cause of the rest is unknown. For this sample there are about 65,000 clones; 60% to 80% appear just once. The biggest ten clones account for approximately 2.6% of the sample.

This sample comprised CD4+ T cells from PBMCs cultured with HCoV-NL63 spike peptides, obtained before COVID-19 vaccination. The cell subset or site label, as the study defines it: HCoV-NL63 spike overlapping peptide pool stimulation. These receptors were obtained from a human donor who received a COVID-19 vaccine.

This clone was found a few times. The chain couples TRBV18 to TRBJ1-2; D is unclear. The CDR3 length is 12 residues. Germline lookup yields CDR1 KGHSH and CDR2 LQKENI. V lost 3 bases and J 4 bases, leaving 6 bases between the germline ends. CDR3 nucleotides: TGTGCCAGCTCACCGGGAACCTATGGCTACACCTTC. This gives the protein CASSPGTYGYTF.

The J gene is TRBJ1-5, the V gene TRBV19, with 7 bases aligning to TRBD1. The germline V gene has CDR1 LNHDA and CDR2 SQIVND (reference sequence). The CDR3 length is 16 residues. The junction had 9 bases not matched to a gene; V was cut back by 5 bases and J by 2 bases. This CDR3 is CASSATGLGGNQPQHF. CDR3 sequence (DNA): TGTGCCAGTAGTGCGACAGGGTTGGGTGGCAATCAGCCCCAGCATTTT.

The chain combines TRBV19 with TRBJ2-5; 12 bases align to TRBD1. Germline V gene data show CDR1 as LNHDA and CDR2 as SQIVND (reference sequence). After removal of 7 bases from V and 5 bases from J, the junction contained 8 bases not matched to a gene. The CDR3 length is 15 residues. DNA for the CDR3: TGTGCCAGTAAAATGGGGACAGGGGGCAGCGAGACCCAGTACTTC. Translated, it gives CASKMGTGGSETQYF.

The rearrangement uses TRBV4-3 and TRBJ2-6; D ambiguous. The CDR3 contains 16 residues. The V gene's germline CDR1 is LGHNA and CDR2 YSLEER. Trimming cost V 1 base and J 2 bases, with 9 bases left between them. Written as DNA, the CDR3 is TGCGCCAGCAGCCAAGTTCAGGAGACTGGGGCCAACGTCCTGACTTTC. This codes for CASSQVQETGANVLTF.

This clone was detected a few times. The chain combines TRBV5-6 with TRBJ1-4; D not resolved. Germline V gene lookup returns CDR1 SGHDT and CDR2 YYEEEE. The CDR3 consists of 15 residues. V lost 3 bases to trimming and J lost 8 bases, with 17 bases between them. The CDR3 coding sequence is TGTGCCAGCAGCTCGATCGTTGGGGAGGAGGAAAAACTGTTTTTT. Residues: CASSSIVGEEEKLFF.

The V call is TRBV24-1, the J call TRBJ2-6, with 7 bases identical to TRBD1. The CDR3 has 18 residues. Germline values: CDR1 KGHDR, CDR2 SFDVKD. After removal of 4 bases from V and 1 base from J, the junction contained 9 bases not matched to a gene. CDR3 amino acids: CATSDPTGSGSGANVLTF. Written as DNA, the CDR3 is TGTGCCACCAGTGACCCGACAGGGTCAGGATCTGGGGCCAACGTCCTGACTTTC.

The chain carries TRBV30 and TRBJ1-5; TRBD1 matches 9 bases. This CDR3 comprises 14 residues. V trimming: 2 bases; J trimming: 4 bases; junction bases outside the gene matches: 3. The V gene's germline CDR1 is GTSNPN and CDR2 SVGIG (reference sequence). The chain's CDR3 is CAWSPGTGNQPQHF. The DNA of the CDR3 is TGTGCCTGGAGTCCCGGGACAGGGAATCAGCCCCAGCATTTT.

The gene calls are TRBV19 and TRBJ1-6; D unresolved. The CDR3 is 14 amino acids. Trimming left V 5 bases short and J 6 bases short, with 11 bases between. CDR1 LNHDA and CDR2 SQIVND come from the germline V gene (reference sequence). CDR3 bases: TGTGCCAGTAGTGGGGAGGCGAGTAATTCACCCCTCCACTTT. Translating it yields CASSGEASNSPLHF.

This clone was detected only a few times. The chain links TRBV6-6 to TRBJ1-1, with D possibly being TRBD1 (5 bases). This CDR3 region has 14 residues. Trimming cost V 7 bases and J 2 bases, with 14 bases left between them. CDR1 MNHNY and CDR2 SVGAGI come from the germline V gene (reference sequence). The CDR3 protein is CASTSGGTNTEAFF. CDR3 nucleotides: TGTGCCAGCACCTCTGGGGGGACTAACACTGAAGCTTTCTTT.

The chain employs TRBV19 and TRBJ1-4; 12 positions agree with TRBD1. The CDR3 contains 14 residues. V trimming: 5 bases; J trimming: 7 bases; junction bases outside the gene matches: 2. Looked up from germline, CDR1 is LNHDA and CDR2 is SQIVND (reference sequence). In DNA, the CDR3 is TGTGCCAGTAGTCGGGACAGGGGGCTTGAAAAACTGTTTTTT. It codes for CASSRDRGLEKLFF.

CDR3 bases: TGTGCCAGCAGTGAACTCGGGACCCGGTCCGGTCAGCCCCAGCATTTT. Protein sequence: CASSELGTRSGQPQHF. V is TRBV2 and J is TRBJ1-5; tentatively, D is TRBD1 (5 bases). Deletions cut 2 bases from V and 6 bases from J, with 17 bases between. The CDR3 runs 16 residues. Germline CDR1 is SNHLY and CDR2 is FYNNEI. Variable domain in full (rest from reference TRBV2 and TRBJ1-5): EPEVTQTPSHQVTQMGQEVILRCVPISNHLYFYWYRQILGQKVEFLVSFYNNEISEKSEIFDDQFSVERPDGSNFTLKIRSTKLEDSAMYFCASSELGTRSGQPQHFGDGTRLSIL.

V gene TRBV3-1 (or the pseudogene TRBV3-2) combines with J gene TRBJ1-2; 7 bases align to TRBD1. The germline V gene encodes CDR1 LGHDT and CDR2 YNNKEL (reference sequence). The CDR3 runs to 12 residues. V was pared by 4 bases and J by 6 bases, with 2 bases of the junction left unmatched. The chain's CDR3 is CASSRGTDGYTF. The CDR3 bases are TGTGCCAGCAGCCGTGGGACAGATGGCTACACCTTC.

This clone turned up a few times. This CDR3 reads CASSPRLGANVLTF. The DNA for the CDR3 is TGCGCCAGCAGCCCCCGTCTGGGGGCCAACGTCCTGACTTTC. The chain combines TRBV4-1 with TRBJ2-6; no clear D. Trimming removed 4 bases at V and 4 bases at J, with 8 bases between. Germline CDR1 MGHRA, CDR2 YSYEKL. This CDR3 comprises 14 residues.

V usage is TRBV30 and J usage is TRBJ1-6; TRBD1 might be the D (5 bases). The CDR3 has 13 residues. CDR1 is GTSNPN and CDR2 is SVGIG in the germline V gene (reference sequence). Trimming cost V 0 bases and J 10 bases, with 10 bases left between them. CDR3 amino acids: CAWSVLGVSPLHF. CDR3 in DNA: TGTGCCTGGAGTGTACTGGGGGTATCACCCCTCCACTTT.

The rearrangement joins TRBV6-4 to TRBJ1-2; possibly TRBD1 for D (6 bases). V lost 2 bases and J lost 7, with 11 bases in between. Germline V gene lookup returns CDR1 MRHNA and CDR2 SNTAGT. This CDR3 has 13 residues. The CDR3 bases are TGTGCCAGCAGTGACCAGCAGGGGCTTGGCTACACCTTC. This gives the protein CASSDQQGLGYTF.

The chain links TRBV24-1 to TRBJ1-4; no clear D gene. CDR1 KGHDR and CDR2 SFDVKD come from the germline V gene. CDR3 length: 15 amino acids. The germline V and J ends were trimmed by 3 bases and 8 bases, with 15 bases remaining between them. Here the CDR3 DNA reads TGTGCCACCAGTGATGGAGGGTCCCTAGGAGAAAAACTGTTTTTT. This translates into CATSDGGSLGEKLFF.

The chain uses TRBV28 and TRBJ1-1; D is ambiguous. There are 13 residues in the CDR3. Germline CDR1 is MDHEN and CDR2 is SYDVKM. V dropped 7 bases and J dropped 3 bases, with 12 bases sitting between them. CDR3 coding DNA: TGTGCCAGCACCCAAACGCGGGACACTGAAGCTTTCTTT. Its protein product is CASTQTRDTEAFF.

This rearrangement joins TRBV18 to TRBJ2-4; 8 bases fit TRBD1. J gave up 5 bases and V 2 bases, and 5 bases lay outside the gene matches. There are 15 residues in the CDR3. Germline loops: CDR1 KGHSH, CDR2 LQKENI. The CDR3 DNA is TGTGCCAGCTCACCAAGGACAGGGTGGGAAAACATTCAGTACTTC. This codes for CASSPRTGWENIQYF.

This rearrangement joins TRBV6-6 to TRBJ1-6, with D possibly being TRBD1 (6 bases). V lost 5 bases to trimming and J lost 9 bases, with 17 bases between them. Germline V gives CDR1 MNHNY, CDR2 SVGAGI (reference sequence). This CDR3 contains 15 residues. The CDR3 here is CASSPGQTLRSPLHF. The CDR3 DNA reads TGTGCCAGCAGTCCTGGACAGACTTTACGTTCACCCCTCCACTTT.

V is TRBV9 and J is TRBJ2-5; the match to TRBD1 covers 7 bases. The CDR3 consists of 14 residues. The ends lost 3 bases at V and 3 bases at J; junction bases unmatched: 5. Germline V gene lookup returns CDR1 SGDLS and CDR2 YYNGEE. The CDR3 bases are TGTGCCAGCAGCGCATTCCAGGGGGAAGAGACCCAGTACTTC. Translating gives CASSAFQGEETQYF.

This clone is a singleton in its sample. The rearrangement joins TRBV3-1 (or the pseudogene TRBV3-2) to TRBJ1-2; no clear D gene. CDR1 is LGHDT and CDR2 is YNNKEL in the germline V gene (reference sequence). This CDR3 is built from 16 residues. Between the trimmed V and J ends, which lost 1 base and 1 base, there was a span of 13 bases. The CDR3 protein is CASSQGTRNFNYGYTF. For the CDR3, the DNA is TGTGCCAGCAGCCAAGGCACCCGCAACTTTAACTATGGCTACACCTTC.

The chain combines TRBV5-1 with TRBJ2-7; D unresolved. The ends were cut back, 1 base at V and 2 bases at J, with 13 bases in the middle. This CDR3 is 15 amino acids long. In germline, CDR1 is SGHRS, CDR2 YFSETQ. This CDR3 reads CASSLLSDPTYEQYV. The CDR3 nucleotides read TGCGCCAGCAGCTTGCTTTCGGATCCAACCTACGAGCAGTACGTC.

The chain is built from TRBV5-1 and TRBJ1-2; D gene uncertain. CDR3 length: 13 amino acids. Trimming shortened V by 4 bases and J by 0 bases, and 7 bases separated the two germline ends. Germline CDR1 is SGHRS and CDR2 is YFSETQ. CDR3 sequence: CASSTGANYGYTF. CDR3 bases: TGCGCCAGCAGCACCGGGGCTAACTATGGCTACACCTTC.